This T cell receptor beta chain emerged from a study of OX40 agonist ivuxolimab in advanced cancers. Findings and limits, study-wide: Expanded peripheral T cells had an undetermined antigen specificity.

Produced via immunoSEQ multiplex PCR; TCRdb's table is partial and in-frame only. The repertoire holds under 85,000 clones, with 87% as singletons. On this clone: Its antigen remains unidentified.

Sequences were derived from CD4+ or CD8+ T cells sorted from blood, sampled in a trial of the OX40 agonist ivuxolimab. The sequence was collected from an adult with an advanced solid tumor such as melanoma, head and neck, liver or kidney cancer.

The CDR3 DNA reads TGTGCCAGCAGTCCCTGGGGGGAGCGAAAAGCTTTCTTT. The encoded protein is CASSPWGERKAFF. V gene TRBV6-5 combines with J gene TRBJ1-1; possible D gene TRBD1, 5 bases. This CDR3 spans 13 amino acids. Looked up from germline, CDR1 is MNHEY and CDR2 is SVGAGI. Trimming left V 5 bases short and J 9 bases short, with 16 bases between.